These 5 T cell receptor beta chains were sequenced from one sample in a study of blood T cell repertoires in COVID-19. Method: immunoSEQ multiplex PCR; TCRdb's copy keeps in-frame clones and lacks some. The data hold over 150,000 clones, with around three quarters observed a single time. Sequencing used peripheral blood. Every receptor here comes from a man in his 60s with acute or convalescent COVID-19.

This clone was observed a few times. The CDR3 here is CASSDRWAIEQFF. The CDR3 bases are TGTGCCAGCAGTGATAGATGGGCGATTGAGCAGTTCTTC. This chain joins TRBV25-1 and TRBJ2-1; unclear D gene. Trimming pared 3 bases from V and 9 bases from J, leaving 12 bases between. Germline V CDR1 and CDR2: MGHDK, SYGVNS. This CDR3 has 13 residues. The whole variable domain, remainder taken from reference TRBV25-1 and TRBJ2-1, is EADIYQTPRYLVIGTGKKITLECSQTMGHDKMYWYQQDPGMELHLIHYSYGVNSTEKGDLSSESTVSRIRTEHFPLTLESARPSHTSQYLCASSDRWAIEQFFGPGTRLTVL.

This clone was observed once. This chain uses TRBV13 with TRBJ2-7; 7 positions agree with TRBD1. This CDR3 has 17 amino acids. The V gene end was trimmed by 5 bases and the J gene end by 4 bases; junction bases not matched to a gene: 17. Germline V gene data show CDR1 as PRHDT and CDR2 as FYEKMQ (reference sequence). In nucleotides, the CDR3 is TGTGCCAGCAGCCAACCCGTTAGGGACAGCTCACTTTACGAGCAGTACTTC. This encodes CASSQPVRDSSLYEQYF.

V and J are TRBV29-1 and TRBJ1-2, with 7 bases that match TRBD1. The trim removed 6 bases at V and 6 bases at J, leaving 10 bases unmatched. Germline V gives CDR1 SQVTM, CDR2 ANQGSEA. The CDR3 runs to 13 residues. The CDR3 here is CSVGSGTVNGYTF. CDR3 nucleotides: TGCAGCGTGGGCTCCGGGACAGTCAATGGCTACACCTTC.

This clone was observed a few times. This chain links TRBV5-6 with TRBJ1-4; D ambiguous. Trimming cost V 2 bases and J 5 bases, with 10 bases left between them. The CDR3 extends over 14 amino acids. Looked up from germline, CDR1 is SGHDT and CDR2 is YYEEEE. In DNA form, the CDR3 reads TGTGCCAGCAGCTTTAAGGCCGGGAATGAAAAACTGTTTTTT. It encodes CASSFKAGNEKLFF.

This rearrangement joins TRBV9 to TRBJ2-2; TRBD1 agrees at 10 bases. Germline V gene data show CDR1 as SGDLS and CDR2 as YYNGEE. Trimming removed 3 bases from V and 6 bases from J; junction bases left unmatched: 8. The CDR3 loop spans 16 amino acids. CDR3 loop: CASSATGQGKAGELFF. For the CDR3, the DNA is TGTGCCAGCAGCGCCACGGGACAGGGGAAGGCCGGGGAGCTGTTTTTT.